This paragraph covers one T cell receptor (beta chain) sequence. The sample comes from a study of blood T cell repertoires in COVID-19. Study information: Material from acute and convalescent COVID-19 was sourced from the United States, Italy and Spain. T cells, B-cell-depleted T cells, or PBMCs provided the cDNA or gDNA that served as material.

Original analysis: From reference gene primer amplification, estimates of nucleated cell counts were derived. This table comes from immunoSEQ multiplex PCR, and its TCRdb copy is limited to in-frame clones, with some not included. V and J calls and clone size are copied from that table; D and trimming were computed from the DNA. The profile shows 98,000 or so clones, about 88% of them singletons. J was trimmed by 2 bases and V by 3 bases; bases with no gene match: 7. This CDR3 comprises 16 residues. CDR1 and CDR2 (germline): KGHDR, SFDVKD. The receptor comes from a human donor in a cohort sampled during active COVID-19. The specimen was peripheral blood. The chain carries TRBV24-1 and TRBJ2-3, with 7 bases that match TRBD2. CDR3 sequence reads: CATSDPGRGNTDTQYF. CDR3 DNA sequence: TGTGCCACCAGTGATCCAGGGCGGGGGAACACAGATACGCAGTATTTT.